Below are 5 T cell receptor beta chains sequenced from a single sample in a study of blood T cell repertoires in COVID-19. Here immunoSEQ multiplex PCR was the method, and the copy in TCRdb shows in-frame clones only, minus some. The sample contains some 8,000 clones, about 81% of which appear only once. The source material was peripheral blood. These receptors were collected from a human donor with active COVID-19. The donor label of this sample is uncertain.

This chain connects TRBV13 to TRBJ2-3, with 7 bases that match TRBD2. CDR1 is PRHDT, CDR2 FYEKMQ, per germline (reference sequence). The CDR3 has 17 residues. Unmatched junction bases numbered 12, after V lost 4 bases and J lost 2 bases. In nucleotides, the CDR3 is TGTGCCAGCAGCTCCATGGGGGGGAGCGGTTCCACAGATACGCAGTATTTT. Translated, it gives CASSSMGGSGSTDTQYF. The whole variable domain, remainder taken from reference TRBV13 and TRBJ2-3, is AAGVIQSPRHLIKEKRETATLKCYPIPRHDTVYWYQQGPGQDPQFLISFYEKMQSDKGSIPDRFSAQQFSDYHSELNMSSLELGDSALYFCASSSMGGSGSTDTQYFGPGTRLTVL.

The J gene is TRBJ2-5, the V gene TRBV24-1; 7 bases are shared with TRBD2. This CDR3 is 14 amino acids long. The trim removed 2 bases at V and 6 bases at J, leaving 5 bases unmatched. Germline CDR1 reads KGHDR; CDR2 reads SFDVKD. The CDR3 DNA reads TGTGCCACCAGTGATTCTGGCGGGAGCCAGACCCAGTACTTC. Encoded protein: CATSDSGGSQTQYF.

V is TRBV18 and J is TRBJ2-7, with D possibly TRBD2 on 5 matching bases. This CDR3 region has 13 residues. The V gene's germline CDR1 is KGHSH and CDR2 LQKENI. V was pared by 3 bases and J by 4 bases, with 10 bases between. CDR3 protein: CASSPRDFYEQYF. The CDR3 DNA reads as TGTGCCAGCTCACCGAGGGATTTTTACGAGCAGTACTTC. Filled out from reference TRBV18 and TRBJ2-7, the complete variable domain reads NAGVMQNPRHLVRRRGQEARLRCSPMKGHSHVYWYRQLPEEGLKFMVYLQKENIIDESGMPKERFSAEFPKEGPSILRIQQVVRGDSAAYFCASSPRDFYEQYFGPGTRLTVT.

Written as DNA, the CDR3 is TGTGCCTGTCAGGGGGGTACTAATGAAAAACTGTTTTTT. Encoded protein: CACQGGTNEKLFF. The chain combines TRBV30 with TRBJ1-4, with 7 bases lining up with TRBD1. V dropped 6 bases and J dropped 2; count of bases not matched to a gene: 3. Germline CDR1 and CDR2: GTSNPN and SVGIG (reference sequence). This CDR3 region has 13 residues. Full variable domain (outside the CDR3, taken from reference TRBV30 and TRBJ1-4): SQTIHQWPATLVQPVGSPLSLECTVEGTSNPNLYWYRQAAGRGLQLLFYSVGIGQISSEVPQNLSASRPQDRQFILSSKKLLLSDSGFYLCACQGGTNEKLFFGSGTQLSVL.

V is TRBV11-2 and J is TRBJ2-1, with 7 bases matching TRBD1. J was trimmed by 8 bases and V by 4 bases; bases with no gene match: 5. This CDR3 comprises 13 residues. Germline V lookup: CDR1 SGHAT, CDR2 FQNNGV. The CDR3 sequence is CASSSGTADEQFF. Written as DNA, the CDR3 is TGTGCCAGCAGCTCGGGGACAGCAGATGAGCAGTTCTTC.